This T cell receptor beta chain was sequenced for a study of shared clonotypes between healthy human individuals. Study-level information: For every donor, three CD4 naive, three CD4 memory, two CD8 naive and one CD8 memory plates were used.

How the authors handled the data: In the immunoSEQ data, sequences were junction-only and lacked quality scores, so filtering differed. The repertoire was sequenced with immunoSEQ multiplex PCR; TCRdb's copy has only in-frame clones and lacks some. V, J and clone size are taken as reported in that table, and D and trimming were inferred from the DNA itself. The data show more than 2,000,000 clones, more than 85% seen once. Trimming took 5 bases from V and 3 from J, leaving 14 bases between them. The CDR3 consists of 14 residues. Germline CDR1 is LNHDA and CDR2 is SQIVND (reference sequence). Material for sequencing was naive CD4+ T cells from PBMCs. Subset denoted: CD45RA+ positively selected. The genes are TRBV19 and TRBJ2-7; D remains unclear. This clonotype was obtained from a man aged 18 to 35 in good health. Some clones in this sample may be carry-over from other donors' samples. CDR3 sequence: CASSYELGVYEQYF. The CDR3, as DNA: TGTGCCAGTAGTTACGAGCTTGGGGTCTACGAGCAGTACTTC.